The 25 T cell receptor beta chains below come from one sample, sequenced in a study of Ad26.COV2.S vaccination and SARS-CoV-2 variants. TCRdb's copy holds only in-frame clones and misses some; the assay was immunoSEQ multiplex PCR. The repertoire includes roughly 380,000 clones, approximately 87% of them detected once, and about 3.6% sits in the top ten. Treatment denoted: over 15 received Ad26.COV2.S at low or high dose, single or two shots; several received placebo; per-sample allocation not given. It was on day 63 after the first vaccine or placebo injection that samples were taken. The specimen was peripheral blood, collected in a trial of Ad26.COV2.S vaccine versus placebo. The receptors come from a person aged 18-65 years who received the Ad26.COV2.S COVID-19 vaccine or a placebo.

The rearrangement uses TRBV2 and TRBJ1-6; no clear D gene. CDR3 length equals 14 residues. Germline V lookup: CDR1 SNHLY, CDR2 FYNNEI. Deletions cut 5 bases from V and 7 bases from J, with 12 bases between. CDR3 loop: CASSLGQANSPLHF. The CDR3 region has the DNA TGTGCCAGCAGTTTAGGGCAGGCAAATTCACCCCTCCACTTT.

The gene calls are TRBV25-1 and TRBJ2-5; D is unclear. Trimming took off 3 bases at V and 5 bases at J, with 7 bases between the two ends. CDR1 MGHDK and CDR2 SYGVNS come from the germline V gene. CDR3 size: 12 residues. The CDR3 spells CASSESRETQYF. The CDR3 DNA follows: TGTGCCAGCAGTGAGTCCCGGGAGACCCAGTACTTC.

J is TRBJ2-2 and V is TRBV12-3 or TRBV12-4, with unresolved D. The CDR3 loop spans 13 amino acids. Trimming cost V 4 bases and J 7 bases, with 10 bases left between them. CDR3 nucleotide sequence: TGTGCCAGCAGTTCCGTAGTGGGCGGGGAGCTGTTTTTT. Translated: CASSSVVGGELFF.

The J gene is TRBJ1-2, the V gene TRBV10-3; tentatively, D is TRBD1 (6 bases). Germline CDR1 and CDR2: ENHRY and SYGVKD. The V end was cut by 4 bases, the J end by 0 bases, with 15 bases between. CDR3 size: 16 residues. The CDR3 loop is CAISASGQGTNYGYTF. As DNA, the CDR3 is TGTGCCATCAGTGCCTCGGGTCAGGGGACTAACTATGGCTACACCTTC.

The genes are TRBV11-3 and TRBJ2-7; 7 positions match TRBD1. CDR3 size: 16 residues. Germline trimming cut 5 bases from V and 0 bases from J; bases unmatched to any gene: 10. Germline V gene data show CDR1 as SGHNT and CDR2 as YENEEA. CDR3 protein: CASSPHEGQYSYEQYF. CDR3 nucleotide sequence: TGTGCCAGCAGCCCACACGAGGGACAGTACTCCTACGAGCAGTACTTC.

The genes are TRBV12-3 or TRBV12-4 and TRBJ1-2, with a possible D match to TRBD1 (5 bases). V dropped 4 bases and J dropped 8 bases, with 8 bases sitting between them. The CDR3 sequence is 11 residues long. In DNA form, the CDR3 reads TGTGCCAGCAGTTCGGGGGTAGGCTACACCTTC. Amino acids: CASSSGVGYTF.

This chain uses TRBV6-6 with TRBJ2-1; D is perhaps TRBD2 (6 bases). CDR1 and CDR2 (germline): MNHNY, SVGAGI (reference sequence). The CDR3 covers 13 residues. The germline V and J ends were trimmed by 6 bases and 5 bases, with 11 bases remaining between them. CDR3 residues: CASRPGLHNEQFF. As DNA, the CDR3 is TGTGCCAGCAGACCCGGACTACACAATGAGCAGTTCTTC.

The V call is TRBV14, the J call TRBJ1-6; D is ambiguous. The CDR3 totals 16 residues. The germline V gene has CDR1 SGHDN and CDR2 FVKESK. Between the trimmed V and J ends, which lost 3 bases and 7 bases, there was a span of 16 bases. The CDR3: CASSQSRSPGNSPLHF. DNA of the CDR3: TGTGCCAGCAGCCAGAGTAGGTCCCCTGGCAATTCACCCCTCCACTTT.

The chain carries TRBV30 and TRBJ2-1; TRBD1 agrees at 9 bases. In germline, CDR1 is GTSNPN, CDR2 SVGIG (reference sequence). V gave up 5 bases and J gave up 8 bases; unmatched junction bases: 10. The CDR3 is 14 amino acids. CDR3 amino acids: CAWAPGQGGHEQFF. The CDR3 DNA reads as TGTGCCTGGGCCCCGGGACAGGGAGGCCATGAGCAGTTCTTC.

The chain links TRBV19 to TRBJ1-5, with TRBD1 matching over 7 bases. The V and J ends lost 9 bases and 0 bases, in that order; junction bases with no gene match: 8. Per the germline V gene, CDR1 is LNHDA and CDR2 is SQIVND (reference sequence). The CDR3 spans 15 residues. CDR3 nucleotides: TGTGCCAGCCGACGGGACAGCTATAGCAATCAGCCCCAGCATTTT. Translating it yields CASRRDSYSNQPQHF.

This clone showed up just once. The chain uses TRBV19 and TRBJ1-4, with D hard to call. This CDR3 is 14 amino acids long. CDR1 is LNHDA and CDR2 is SQIVND in the germline V gene (reference sequence). Deletions cut 5 bases from V and 8 bases from J, with 15 bases between. DNA of the CDR3: TGTGCCAGTAGTCCAACTGCAGTTTGGGAAAAACTGTTTTTT. Its protein product is CASSPTAVWEKLFF.

The chain joins TRBV29-1 to TRBJ2-5, with D possibly called TRBD1 or TRBD2 (5 bases each). Germline V gives CDR1 SQVTM, CDR2 ANQGSEA. The CDR3 spans 10 residues. In nucleotides, the CDR3 is TGCAGTGGGGGAGAAGAGACCCAGTACTTC. It specifies CSGGEETQYF.

The chain recombines TRBV4-1 with TRBJ1-1, with TRBD1 matching 8 bases. Losses at the gene ends were 2 bases for V and 5 bases for J; bases not matched to a gene: 7. In germline, CDR1 is MGHRA, CDR2 YSYEKL. CDR3 length equals 15 residues. The CDR3 DNA reads as TGCGCCAGCAGCCAACCCGACAGGGGAGGAACTGAAGCTTTCTTT. This gives the protein CASSQPDRGGTEAFF.

The chain couples TRBV30 to TRBJ1-5; D is ambiguous. This CDR3 is built from 15 residues. The V gene lost 2 bases and the J gene lost 4 bases, with 15 bases spanning the gap. Per the germline V gene, CDR1 is GTSNPN and CDR2 is SVGIG (reference sequence). The CDR3 loop is CAWSPYARSNQPQHF. For the CDR3, the DNA is TGTGCCTGGAGTCCGTACGCGAGGAGTAATCAGCCCCAGCATTTT.

This clone occurred once. V usage is TRBV5-4 and J usage is TRBJ2-3; TRBD2 agrees at 8 bases. CDR1 and CDR2 from the germline V gene are SGHNT and YYREEE (reference sequence). The CDR3 runs to 15 residues. J was trimmed by 3 bases and V by 4 bases; bases with no gene match: 7. CDR3: CASSTSGGRTDTQYF. The CDR3 nucleotides are TGTGCCAGCAGCACCAGCGGGGGAAGGACAGATACGCAGTATTTT.

Only one count was recorded for this clone. The chain carries TRBV24-1 and TRBJ1-5; D remains unclear. V was trimmed by 3 bases and J by 9 bases, leaving 11 bases between them. There are 13 residues in the CDR3. Per the germline V gene, CDR1 is KGHDR and CDR2 is SFDVKD. CDR3 protein: CATSDRRVSPQHF. In DNA, the CDR3 is TGTGCCACCAGTGATAGAAGGGTATCGCCCCAGCATTTT.

The V gene is TRBV7-9, the J gene TRBJ2-7; D is perhaps TRBD1 (5 bases). Germline CDR1 is SEHNR and CDR2 is FQNEAQ (reference sequence). V shed 1 base and J shed 13 bases, with 14 bases lying between them. The CDR3 is made up of 12 amino acids. DNA for the CDR3: TGTGCCAGCAGCTTAGATCGCAGGGAACTTTACTTC. The encoded protein is CASSLDRRELYF.

The rearrangement joins TRBV6-5 to TRBJ2-1; TRBD2 is a possible D gene (5 bases). The CDR3 is made up of 16 amino acids. Deletions cut 0 bases from V and 0 bases from J, with 9 bases between. Germline V gives CDR1 MNHEY, CDR2 SVGAGI. CDR3 loop: CASSYSRGSSYNEQFF. DNA for the CDR3: TGTGCCAGCAGTTACTCGAGAGGGAGCTCCTACAATGAGCAGTTCTTC.

This sequence joins TRBV5-1 and TRBJ2-7, with D possibly matching TRBD1 (5 bases). Germline CDR1 SGHRS, CDR2 YFSETQ. The CDR3 consists of 14 residues. V was cut by 0 bases and J by 6 bases, with 13 bases left in between. The CDR3 coding sequence is TGCGCCAGCAGCTTGGTGACAGCCCGAGGCGAGCAGTACTTC. As protein: CASSLVTARGEQYF.

V gene TRBV29-1 combines with J gene TRBJ1-3; unclear D gene. The CDR3 is made up of 13 amino acids. The V and J ends lost 4 bases and 8 bases respectively, with 15 bases between them. Germline-derived CDR1 and CDR2 are SQVTM and ANQGSEA. The CDR3 region is CSVAYQGLDTIYF. CDR3 in DNA: TGCAGCGTTGCTTACCAAGGATTGGACACCATATATTTT.

J is TRBJ1-1 and V is TRBV10-3; D gene uncertain. V lost 1 base and J 3 bases, leaving 6 bases between the germline ends. The V gene's germline CDR1 is ENHRY and CDR2 SYGVKD. This CDR3 contains 13 residues. The CDR3 region is CAISELTYTEAFF. The CDR3 DNA reads TGTGCCATCAGTGAGTTAACCTACACTGAAGCTTTCTTT.

This clone has more than one count but fewer than ten. This chain uses TRBV7-2 with TRBJ2-2, with D tentatively TRBD1 (6 bases). The V end lost 6 bases, the J end lost 4 bases, and 15 bases lay between the germline ends. The CDR3 extends over 15 amino acids. The germline CDR1 and CDR2 sequences are SGHTA and FQGNSA. The CDR3 DNA reads TGTGCCAGCAGTTCCTGGACAGTCGCCACCGGGGAGCTGTTTTTT. The encoded protein is CASSSWTVATGELFF.

V usage is TRBV4-3 and J usage is TRBJ1-1, with D hard to call. CDR3 length equals 13 residues. Germline CDR1 reads LGHNA; CDR2 reads YSLEER. Trimming left V 1 base short and J 4 bases short, with 7 bases between. CDR3 amino acids: CASSQVFGTEAFF. CDR3 in DNA: TGCGCCAGCAGCCAAGTGTTCGGCACTGAAGCTTTCTTT.

The rearrangement links TRBV10-3 to TRBJ2-7, with TRBD1 identical over 7 bases. J lost 5 bases, V lost 6 bases, and 7 bases had no gene match. There are 13 residues in the CDR3. The V gene's germline CDR1 is ENHRY and CDR2 SYGVKD. CDR3 sequence (DNA): TGTGCCATCAGGGCACCGGACAGGAACGAGCAGTACTTC. Amino acid sequence: CAIRAPDRNEQYF.

The J gene is TRBJ2-5, the V gene TRBV5-6; tentatively, D is TRBD2 (7 bases). The ends were cut back, 2 bases at V and 3 bases at J, with 14 bases in the middle. Germline V lookup: CDR1 SGHDT, CDR2 YYEEEE. CDR3 length equals 15 residues. CDR3 region: CASSFGGGKKETQYF. CDR3 sequence (DNA): TGTGCCAGCAGCTTTGGCGGGGGCAAGAAAGAGACCCAGTACTTC.